This TCR beta chain was identified in a study of CD8 T cells in Susac syndrome. High-throughput TCR beta sequencing covered peripheral CD8+ and CD4+ T cells. With random hexamers, reverse transcription was performed on about 0.45 to 1 ug of RNA. Via MiXCR, TCRdb re-called the immunoSEQ multiplex PCR reads, giving one row per CDR3 protein. The sample contains approximately 300,000 distinct CDR3 sequences, about 91% of which appear only once. V was trimmed by 2 bases and J by 2 bases, leaving 1 base between them. The CDR3 is 11 amino acids. CDR1 MNHEY and CDR2 SVGEGT come from the germline V gene. The sequencing input was CD8+ T cells from PBMCs. This clonotype originated in a human donor with multiple sclerosis. This sequence joins TRBV6-2 or TRBV6-3 and TRBJ2-7; no firm D call. CDR3 region: CASSYAYEQYF. The CDR3 DNA is TGTGCCAGCAGTTACGCCTACGAGCAGTACTTC.